These 15 T cell receptor beta chains share one sample of origin, sequenced in a study of T cell responses to AZD1222 COVID-19 vaccine. TCRdb's copy holds only in-frame clones and misses some; the assay was immunoSEQ multiplex PCR. Of 150,000 to 200,000 clones in the sample, about 94% were seen once. The sequenced sample was peripheral blood, obtained on day 0 of AZD1222 vaccination. Every receptor here comes from an adult in good health.

This chain connects TRBV7-8 to TRBJ2-5; no firm D call. In germline, CDR1 is SGHVS, CDR2 FQNEAQ. Trimming removed 3 bases at V and 1 base at J, with 9 bases between. This CDR3 is 14 amino acids long. CDR3 amino acids: CASSLGRAQETQYF. The CDR3 region has the DNA TGTGCCAGCAGCTTGGGCCGGGCCCAAGAGACCCAGTACTTC.

The genes are TRBV28 and TRBJ1-5, with D hard to call. V shed 7 bases and J shed 3 bases, with 16 bases lying between them. This CDR3 is built from 15 residues. Looked up from germline, CDR1 is MDHEN and CDR2 is SYDVKM. The CDR3 protein is CASTETHGSNQPQHF. The CDR3 nucleotides are TGTGCCAGCACCGAAACACACGGGTCCAATCAGCCCCAGCATTTT.

The chain is built from TRBV6-6 and TRBJ1-5, with D tentatively TRBD1 (5 bases). V lost 7 bases and J lost 6, with 19 bases in between. This CDR3 is built from 15 residues. Germline V gene sequence: CDR1 MNHNY, CDR2 SVGAGI (reference sequence). The DNA for the CDR3 is TGTGCCAGCACCCTGGGGGTGTCGGGGAGTCAGCCCCAGCATTTT. Protein: CASTLGVSGSQPQHF.

This clone showed up just a few times. The chain recombines TRBV11-3 with TRBJ2-1; possible D gene TRBD2, 6 bases. CDR1 and CDR2 from the germline V gene are SGHNT and YENEEA. The V end lost 5 bases, the J end lost 2 bases, and 7 bases lay between the germline ends. CDR3 length equals 13 residues. DNA for the CDR3: TGTGCCAGCAGCCGCGGGGCCTACAATGAGCAGTTCTTC. It yields the protein CASSRGAYNEQFF.

This chain joins TRBV18 and TRBJ2-2; D is possibly TRBD1 (6 bases). The CDR3 is made up of 14 amino acids. Germline V CDR1 and CDR2: KGHSH, LQKENI. V shed 3 bases and J shed 4 bases, with 9 bases lying between them. This CDR3 is CASSPKGGTGELFF. DNA of the CDR3: TGTGCCAGCTCACCTAAAGGGGGCACCGGGGAGCTGTTTTTT.

The chain joins TRBV24-1 to TRBJ2-2, with D perhaps given as TRBD1 or TRBD2 (5 bases each). Germline CDR1 KGHDR, CDR2 SFDVKD. Trimming left V 9 bases short and J 5 bases short, with 9 bases between. The CDR3 sequence is 12 residues long. The CDR3 reads CATGRQTGELFF. CDR3 nucleotide sequence: TGTGCCACCGGGAGACAGACCGGGGAGCTGTTTTTT.

The rearrangement uses TRBV27 and TRBJ2-1; D ambiguous. The germline V gene encodes CDR1 MNHEY and CDR2 SMNVEV (reference sequence). The CDR3 extends over 13 amino acids. With 7 bases removed from V and 6 bases from J, the gap between germline ends came to 13 bases. The CDR3 region is CASTLGPLNEQFF. The CDR3 DNA reads TGTGCCAGCACCCTAGGACCCCTCAATGAGCAGTTCTTC.

The chain combines TRBV6-4 with TRBJ2-7; 9 bases fit TRBD2. Germline V gene sequence: CDR1 MRHNA, CDR2 SNTAGT. The CDR3 contains 17 residues. Losses at the gene ends were 6 bases for V and 3 bases for J; bases not matched to a gene: 15. For the CDR3, the DNA is TGTGCCAGCAGGACGGGCGGGACTAGCAGGGAATACTACGAGCAGTACTTC. Residues: CASRTGGTSREYYEQYF.

V gene TRBV6-5 combines with J gene TRBJ1-5; D is perhaps TRBD1 (5 bases). Germline V gives CDR1 MNHEY, CDR2 SVGAGI. The CDR3 has 14 residues. The V end lost 6 bases, the J end lost 2 bases, and 11 bases lay between the germline ends. CDR3 sequence: CASRGGGGNQPQHF. In DNA form, the CDR3 reads TGTGCCAGCAGAGGTGGGGGAGGCAATCAGCCCCAGCATTTT.

This rearrangement joins TRBV6-4 to TRBJ2-1, with D perhaps TRBD2 (5 bases). From germline, CDR1 is MRHNA and CDR2 SNTAGT. The CDR3 loop spans 15 amino acids. Trimming left V 6 bases short and J 2 bases short, with 14 bases between. The CDR3 is CASRKETGAYNEQFF. In DNA, the CDR3 is TGTGCCAGCAGAAAGGAGACCGGGGCCTACAATGAGCAGTTCTTC.

This clone was counted a single time. The chain employs TRBV19 and TRBJ1-3; tentatively, D is TRBD1 (5 bases). Germline CDR1 is LNHDA and CDR2 is SQIVND (reference sequence). Deletions cut 5 bases from V and 0 bases from J, with 26 bases between. CDR3 length: 20 residues. In nucleotides, the CDR3 is TGTGCCAGTAGTTCCCGTGGGACCACTCCCCGTACTTACTCTGGAAACACCATATATTTT. It is translated as CASSSRGTTPRTYSGNTIYF.

The chain combines TRBV7-9 with TRBJ1-1; 8 nucleotides align to TRBD1. From germline, CDR1 is SEHNR and CDR2 FQNEAQ (reference sequence). The J segment lost 1 base and the V segment lost 5 bases, leaving 6 bases of the junction unmatched. The CDR3 covers 15 residues. The CDR3 nucleotides are TGTGCCAGCAGCCCCCCGGGACAGGAGAACACTGAAGCTTTCTTT. Amino acids: CASSPPGQENTEAFF.

The CDR3 region is CASSQAGHEQFF. The DNA of the CDR3 is TGCGCCAGCAGCCAAGCGGGACATGAGCAGTTCTTC. This chain uses TRBV4-3 with TRBJ2-1; perhaps D is TRBD1 or TRBD2 (5 bases each). Germline-derived CDR1 and CDR2 are LGHNA and YSLEER. The CDR3 consists of 12 residues. Trimming pared 1 base from V and 8 bases from J, leaving 6 bases between.

This clone was counted once. The CDR3 region is CASSRRGAGGPTEQFF. In DNA, the CDR3 is TGTGCCAGCAGCAGACGGGGCGCGGGAGGCCCAACTGAGCAGTTCTTC. This chain links TRBV7-8 with TRBJ2-1; 8 bases agree with TRBD2. V lost 5 bases and J lost 9; bases outside the gene matches: 15. The CDR3 runs 16 residues. Germline V gene lookup returns CDR1 SGHVS and CDR2 FQNEAQ.

This rearrangement joins TRBV5-1 to TRBJ2-1, with 9 bases that match TRBD2. Germline lookup yields CDR1 SGHRS and CDR2 YFSETQ. There are 16 residues in the CDR3. J was trimmed by 5 bases and V by 7 bases; bases with no gene match: 13. CDR3 nucleotide sequence: TGCGCCAGCCAAACTAGCGGGCAGTTTCTTAACAATGAGCAGTTCTTC. It codes for CASQTSGQFLNNEQFF.